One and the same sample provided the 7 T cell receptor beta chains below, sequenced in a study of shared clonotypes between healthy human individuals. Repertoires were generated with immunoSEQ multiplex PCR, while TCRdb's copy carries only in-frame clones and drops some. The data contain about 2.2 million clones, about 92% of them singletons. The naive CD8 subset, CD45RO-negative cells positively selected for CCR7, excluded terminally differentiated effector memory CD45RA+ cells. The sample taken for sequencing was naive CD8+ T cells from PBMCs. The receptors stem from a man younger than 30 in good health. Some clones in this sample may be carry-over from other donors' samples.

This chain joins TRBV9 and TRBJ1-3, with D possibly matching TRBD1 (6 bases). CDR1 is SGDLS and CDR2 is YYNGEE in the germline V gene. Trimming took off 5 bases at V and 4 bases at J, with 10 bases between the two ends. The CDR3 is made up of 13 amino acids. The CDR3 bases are TGTGCCAGCAGACAGGGCGGCGGAAACACCATATATTTT. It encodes CASRQGGGNTIYF.

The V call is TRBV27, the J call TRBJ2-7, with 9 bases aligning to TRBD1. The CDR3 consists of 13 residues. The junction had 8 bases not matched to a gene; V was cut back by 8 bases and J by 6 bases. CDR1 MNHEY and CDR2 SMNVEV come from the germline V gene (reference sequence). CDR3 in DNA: TGTGCCAGCGGTGCCGGGACAGGGATCGAGCAGTACTTC. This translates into CASGAGTGIEQYF.

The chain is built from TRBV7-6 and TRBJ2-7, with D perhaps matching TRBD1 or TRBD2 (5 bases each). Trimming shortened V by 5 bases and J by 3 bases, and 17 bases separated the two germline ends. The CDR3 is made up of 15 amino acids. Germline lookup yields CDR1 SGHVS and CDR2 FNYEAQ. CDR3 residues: CASSQSSGTGYEQYF. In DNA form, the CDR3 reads TGTGCCAGCAGCCAATCCTCGGGGACGGGCTACGAGCAGTACTTC. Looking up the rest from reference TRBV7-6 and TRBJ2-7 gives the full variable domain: GAGVSQSPRYKVTKRGQDVALRCDPISGHVSLYWYRQALGQGPEFLTYFNYEAQQDKSGLPNDRFSAERPEGSISTLTIQRTEQRDSAMYRCASSQSSGTGYEQYFGPGTRLTVT.

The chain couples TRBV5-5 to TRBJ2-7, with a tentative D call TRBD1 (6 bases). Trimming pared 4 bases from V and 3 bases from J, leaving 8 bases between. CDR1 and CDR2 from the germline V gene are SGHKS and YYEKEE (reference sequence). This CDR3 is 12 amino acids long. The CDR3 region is CASSLTGYEQYF. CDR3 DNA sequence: TGTGCCAGCAGCCTGACAGGCTACGAGCAGTACTTC. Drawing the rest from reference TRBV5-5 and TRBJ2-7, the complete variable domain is DAGVTQSPTHLIKTRGQQVTLRCSPISGHKSVSWYQQVLGQGPQFIFQYYEKEERGRGNFPDRFSARQFPNYSSELNVNALLLGDSALYLCASSLTGYEQYFGPGTRLTVT.

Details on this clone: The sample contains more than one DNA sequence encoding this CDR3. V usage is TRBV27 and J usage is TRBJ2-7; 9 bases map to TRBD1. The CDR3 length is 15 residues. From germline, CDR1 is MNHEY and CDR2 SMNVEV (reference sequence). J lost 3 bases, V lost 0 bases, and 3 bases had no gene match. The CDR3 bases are TGTGCCAGCAGTTTATCCGGGACAGGGTTCTACGAGCAGTACTTC. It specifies CASSLSGTGFYEQYF.

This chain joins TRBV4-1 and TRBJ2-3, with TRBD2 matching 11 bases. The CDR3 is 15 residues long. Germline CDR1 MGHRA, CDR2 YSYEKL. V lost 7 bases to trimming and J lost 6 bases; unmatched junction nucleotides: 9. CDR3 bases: TGCGCCAGCAACAAACTAGCGGGAGATAGGGATACGCAGTATTTT. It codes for CASNKLAGDRDTQYF.

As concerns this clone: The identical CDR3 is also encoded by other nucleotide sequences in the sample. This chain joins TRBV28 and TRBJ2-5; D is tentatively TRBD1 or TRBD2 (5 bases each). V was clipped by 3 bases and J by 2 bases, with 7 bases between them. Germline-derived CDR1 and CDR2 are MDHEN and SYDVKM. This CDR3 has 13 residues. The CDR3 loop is CASSFGGQETQYF. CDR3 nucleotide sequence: TGTGCCAGCAGTTTTGGGGGTCAAGAGACCCAGTACTTC.